These T cell receptor beta chains were read from a single sample in a study of post-analysis software for immune sequencing data. Using its own MiXCR run on the PCR reads, TCRdb lists one record per CDR3 protein. The sample yields roughly 620,000 distinct CDR3 sequences, around 47% seen once. The sequencing input was blood. The receptors were gathered from a girl under 18 with multiple sclerosis. Each CDR3 is given with its conserved first and last residue. Each record gives: CDR3 length, D gene, clone size, V gene, J gene, CDR3 protein, CDR3 DNA. D genes are given only for firm matches. Some rows have no size entry. The others give once, few or many, or a class for an expanded clone.

length: 14
D: .
size: .
V: TRBV6-2/TRBV6-3
J: TRBJ2-1
CDR3: CASSRRAKYNEQFF
DNA: TGTGCCAGCAGTCGCAGGGCGAAATACAATGAGCAGTTCTTC

length: 15
D: .
size: few
V: TRBV28
J: TRBJ2-7
CDR3: CASGAPGGILYEQYF
DNA: TGTGCCAGCGGGGCACCCGGGGGAATCCTCTACGAGCAGTACTTC

length: 13
D: TRBD1
size: once
V: TRBV11-2
J: TRBJ2-1
CDR3: CASRRTGHNEQFF
DNA: TGTGCCAGCAGGCGGACAGGGCACAATGAGCAGTTCTTC

length: 16
D: .
size: .
V: TRBV10-3
J: TRBJ2-1
CDR3: CAISESIGQFYNEQFF
DNA: TGTGCCATCAGTGAGTCGATCGGACAGTTCTACAATGAGCAGTTCTTC

length: 13
D: .
size: .
V: TRBV7-9
J: TRBJ2-1
CDR3: CASSFRRRAEQFF
DNA: TGTGCCAGCAGCTTCAGGAGGAGGGCTGAGCAGTTCTTC

length: 14
D: TRBD1
size: .
V: TRBV7-9
J: TRBJ1-2
CDR3: CASSLVQGTGGYTF
DNA: TGTGCCAGCAGCTTAGTACAGGGGACAGGTGGCTACACCTTC

length: 15
D: .
size: few
V: TRBV25-1
J: TRBJ2-3
CDR3: CASSDRAKKSDTQYF
DNA: TGTGCCAGCAGTGATCGGGCAAAGAAGTCAGATACGCAGTATTTT

length: 15
D: TRBD2
size: once
V: TRBV10-3
J: TRBJ2-1
CDR3: CAVRTSGSPHNEQFF
DNA: TGTGCCGTCCGGACTAGCGGGAGTCCCCACAATGAGCAGTTCTTC

length: 12
D: .
size: .
V: TRBV3-1
J: TRBJ2-1
CDR3: CASSHQSNEQFF
DNA: TGTGCCAGCAGTCATCAGAGCAATGAGCAGTTCTTC

length: 17
D: .
size: .
V: TRBV12-3/TRBV12-4
J: TRBJ1-6
CDR3: CASSSRGSGVYNSPLHF
DNA: TGTGCCAGCAGTTCGCGGGGTTCCGGGGTCTATAATTCACCCCTCCACTTT

length: 15
D: .
size: few
V: TRBV7-9
J: TRBJ2-7
CDR3: CASSPDTGANYEQYF
DNA: TGTGCCAGCAGCCCGGACACCGGGGCAAACTACGAGCAGTACTTC

length: 13
D: .
size: .
V: TRBV27
J: TRBJ2-1
CDR3: CASTRDGYNEQFF
DNA: TGTGCCAGCACCAGGGACGGGTACAATGAGCAGTTCTTC

length: 14
D: .
size: .
V: TRBV2
J: TRBJ2-3
CDR3: CASQKTGTSDTQYF
DNA: TGTGCCAGCCAGAAGACAGGAACCTCAGATACGCAGTATTTT

length: 15
D: TRBD1
size: once
V: TRBV5-1
J: TRBJ2-7
CDR3: CASSEGQGDPYEQYF
DNA: TGCGCCAGCAGCGAGGGACAGGGGGACCCCTACGAGCAGTACTTC

length: 13
D: .
size: .
V: TRBV7-3
J: TRBJ1-1
CDR3: CASSDSRGTEAFF
DNA: TGTGCCAGCAGCGATAGTAGGGGGACTGAAGCTTTCTTT

length: 16
D: TRBD2
size: .
V: TRBV29-1
J: TRBJ2-5
CDR3: CSVDDGPRLARETQYF
DNA: TGCAGCGTTGATGATGGACCCAGACTAGCCCGAGAGACCCAGTACTTC